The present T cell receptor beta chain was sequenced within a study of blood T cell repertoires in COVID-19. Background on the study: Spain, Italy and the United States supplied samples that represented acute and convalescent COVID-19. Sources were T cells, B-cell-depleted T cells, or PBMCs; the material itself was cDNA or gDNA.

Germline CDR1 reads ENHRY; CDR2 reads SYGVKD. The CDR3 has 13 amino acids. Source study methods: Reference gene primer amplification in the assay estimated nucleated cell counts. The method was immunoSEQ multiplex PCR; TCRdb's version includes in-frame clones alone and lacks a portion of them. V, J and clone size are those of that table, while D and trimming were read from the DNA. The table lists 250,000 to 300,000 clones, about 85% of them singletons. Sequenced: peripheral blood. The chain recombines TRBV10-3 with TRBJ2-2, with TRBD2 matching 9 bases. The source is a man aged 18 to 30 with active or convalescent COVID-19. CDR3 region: CARREGEYGELFF. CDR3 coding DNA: TGTGCGAGGCGGGAGGGAGAGTACGGGGAGCTGTTTTTT.